The 17 T cell receptor beta chains presented below share a single source sample, sequenced in a study of CD8 T cells in Susac syndrome. RNA in amounts of about 0.5 to 1 ug was reverse transcribed with random hexamers. TCRdb reprocessed the immunoSEQ multiplex PCR reads with MiXCR, giving one entry per CDR3 protein. The data hold around 130,000 distinct CDR3 sequences, with around 95% observed a single time. Sequencing was performed on CD4+ T cells from PBMCs. Receptor source: a human donor with multiple sclerosis.

The rearrangement uses TRBV2 and TRBJ2-1, with a weak D call TRBD1 (5 bases). The V gene lost 1 base and the J gene lost 12 bases, with 13 bases spanning the gap. Germline values: CDR1 SNHLY, CDR2 FYNNEI. The CDR3 consists of 13 residues. CDR3 nucleotide sequence: TGTGCCAGCAGTGAAGAGTGGGGCGGCGGGCAGTTCTTC. The encoded protein is CASSEEWGGGQFF.

This clonotype was picked up one time. The rearrangement joins TRBV19 to TRBJ2-4; no firm D call. The length of the CDR3 is 13 residues. Between the trimmed V and J ends, which lost 3 bases and 5 bases, there was a span of 8 bases. Germline V gene data show CDR1 as LNHDA and CDR2 as SQIVND (reference sequence). DNA for the CDR3: TGTGCCAGTAGTATTACTTGGGAAAACATTCAGTACTTC. It translates to CASSITWENIQYF.

The rearrangement joins TRBV5-1 to TRBJ2-2, with 9 positions matching TRBD1. The trim removed 0 bases at V and 8 bases at J, leaving 8 bases unmatched. Germline V gene sequence: CDR1 SGHRS, CDR2 YFSETQ. The CDR3 is made up of 16 amino acids. The CDR3 DNA sequence: TGCGCCAGCAGCTTGGAGGGACAGGGCTTTTCGGGGGAGCTGTTTTTT. It translates to CASSLEGQGFSGELFF.

This clonotype was seen just once. The chain has TRBV12-3 or TRBV12-4 and TRBJ1-2; 7 bases are shared with TRBD1. Germline trimming cut 6 bases from V and 6 bases from J; bases unmatched to any gene: 13. The CDR3 loop spans 15 amino acids. CDR3 in amino acids: CASSPTEGAYDGYTF. Here the CDR3 DNA reads TGTGCCAGCAGCCCGACGGAGGGGGCTTATGATGGCTACACCTTC.

The rearrangement uses TRBV29-1 and TRBJ2-1, with D perhaps matching TRBD1 or TRBD2 (7 bases each). Trimming took off 7 bases at V and 4 bases at J, with 29 bases between the two ends. CDR1 and CDR2 from the germline V gene are SQVTM and ANQGSEA. CDR3 length: 18 residues. The CDR3 DNA follows: TGCAGCGCTGCGGGCGACAGGGAGGGCTCCCACAGGTACAATGAGCAGTTCTTC. Translated, it gives CSAAGDREGSHRYNEQFF.

The chain links TRBV6-5 to TRBJ2-5, with D possibly matching TRBD2 (5 bases). CDR1 and CDR2 from the germline V gene are MNHEY and SVGAGI. This CDR3 has 14 amino acids. The V gene lost 2 bases and the J gene lost 2 bases, with 9 bases spanning the gap. CDR3 sequence (DNA): TGTGCCAGCAGTTACCCGGGGAAACAAGAGACCCAGTACTTC. Translated, it gives CASSYPGKQETQYF.

The rearrangement links TRBV30 to TRBJ1-1; D may be TRBD1 (6 bases). The CDR3 runs to 15 residues. The germline CDR1 and CDR2 sequences are GTSNPN and SVGIG (reference sequence). Trimming left V 1 base short and J 0 bases short, with 12 bases between. The CDR3 loop reads CAWSDREVMNTEAFF. The CDR3 nucleotides read TGTGCCTGGAGTGACAGGGAGGTCATGAACACTGAAGCTTTCTTT.

J is TRBJ2-5 and V is TRBV5-1; a possible D gene is TRBD2 (5 bases). Trimming left V 4 bases short and J 1 base short, with 11 bases between. This CDR3 has 14 residues. The V gene's germline CDR1 is SGHRS and CDR2 YFSETQ. CDR3 protein: CASSTRSGQETQYF. CDR3 nucleotide sequence: TGCGCCAGCAGCACAAGGAGCGGCCAAGAGACCCAGTACTTC.

The V gene is TRBV24-1, the J gene TRBJ2-7; D gene unclear. V lost 5 bases, J lost 1 base, and 8 bases lay in between. The CDR3 is 13 residues long. CDR1 and CDR2 (germline): KGHDR, SFDVKD. CDR3 residues: CATSAPGSYEQYF. The CDR3 DNA sequence: TGTGCCACCAGTGCCCCAGGTTCCTACGAGCAGTACTTC.

The chain couples TRBV19 to TRBJ1-6; D may be TRBD1 (5 bases). The germline V gene has CDR1 LNHDA and CDR2 SQIVND (reference sequence). V was shortened by 6 bases and J by 7 bases, with 10 bases between the two germline ends. CDR3 length equals 13 residues. CDR3 DNA: TGTGCCAGTAGCCGGGGCCAAAATTCACCCCTCCACTTT. This sequence encodes CASSRGQNSPLHF.

This chain links TRBV9 with TRBJ2-2, with 7 bases that match TRBD2. Trimming at V came to 2 bases and at J to 6 bases, leaving 4 bases not matched to a gene. From germline, CDR1 is SGDLS and CDR2 YYNGEE. The CDR3 extends over 14 amino acids. The CDR3 sequence is CASSVRLAPGELFF. The CDR3 DNA reads as TGTGCCAGCAGCGTCAGACTAGCCCCCGGGGAGCTGTTTTTT.

The chain carries TRBV29-1 and TRBJ2-7; D perhaps matches TRBD1 (6 bases). This CDR3 contains 15 residues. Trimming removed 4 bases at V and 3 bases at J, with 19 bases between. Germline V gene data show CDR1 as SQVTM and CDR2 as ANQGSEA. CDR3 nucleotide sequence: TGCAGCGTTGTGCATTGGACAGCAGACTTCTACGAGCAGTACTTC. Translated, it gives CSVVHWTADFYEQYF.

V usage is TRBV5-8 and J usage is TRBJ1-5; 12 bases align to TRBD1. In germline, CDR1 is SGHTS, CDR2 YDEGEE. The CDR3 covers 15 residues. Unmatched junction bases numbered 4, after V lost 4 bases and J lost 5 bases. CDR3 region: CASSTGTGGDQPQHF. In DNA, the CDR3 is TGTGCCAGCAGCACCGGGACAGGGGGCGATCAGCCCCAGCATTTT. The whole variable domain, remainder taken from reference TRBV5-8 and TRBJ1-5, is EAGVTQSPTHLIKTRGQQATLRCSPISGHTSVYWYQQALGLGLQFLLWYDEGEERNRGNFPPRFSGRQFPNYSSELNVNALELEDSALYLCASSTGTGGDQPQHFGDGTRLSIL.

The V and J genes are TRBV10-3 and TRBJ2-5; D ambiguous. The V gene lost 0 bases and the J gene lost 5 bases, with 4 bases spanning the gap. The CDR3 runs to 12 residues. Germline V lookup: CDR1 ENHRY, CDR2 SYGVKD. The CDR3: CAISESWETQYF. In DNA, the CDR3 is TGTGCCATCAGTGAGTCGTGGGAGACCCAGTACTTC.

The CDR3 loop is CASSLGLPIHNEQFF. CDR3 nucleotides: TGTGCCAGCAGCCTAGGGTTACCCATACACAATGAGCAGTTCTTC. The chain is built from TRBV9 and TRBJ2-1, with D uncertain. This CDR3 has 15 residues. V lost 4 bases and J lost 5, with 16 bases in between. Germline V lookup: CDR1 SGDLS, CDR2 YYNGEE.

The chain recombines TRBV20-1 with TRBJ2-7; D perhaps matches TRBD1 (5 bases). In germline, CDR1 is DFQATT, CDR2 SNEGSKA (reference sequence). The CDR3 covers 13 residues. V lost 4 bases to trimming and J lost 6 bases, with 16 bases between them. CDR3 residues: CSANSGIAVEQYF. The CDR3 nucleotides read TGCAGTGCTAACTCAGGGATCGCTGTCGAGCAGTACTTC.

This chain connects TRBV20-1 to TRBJ2-3; 11 positions match TRBD2. J was trimmed by 5 bases and V by 6 bases; bases with no gene match: 7. The CDR3 contains 14 residues. Germline CDR1 DFQATT, CDR2 SNEGSKA (reference sequence). In nucleotides, the CDR3 is TGCAGTGCGCAGGGACTAGCGGACAGAGATACGCAGTATTTT. It translates to CSAQGLADRDTQYF.